Given below is one T cell receptor beta chain in context. There are many counts of this clonotype. The clone's antigen remains unknown. The input lacks base qualities; no much larger clone sits a single base away. The data belong to a study of human T cells and chemical hapten exposure (dated by TCRdb to about 2021). Regarding the research as a whole: For sensitization, 2% DPC in acetone was applied to a roughly 2 cm by roughly 2 cm area of upper inner arm skin. Weekly therapeutic DPC doses were additionally applied to the scalp of patients throughout the roughly 23-week study period. Patch testing was done on the upper back using Finn chambers containing 0.01% DPC, and results were scored after 6 days according to International Contact Dermatitis Research Group standards. Alopecia areata with under or over 50% scalp involvement, alopecia totalis and alopecia universalis were represented in the patient cohort, which was mostly female. The libraries were sequenced as a pool, and the TCR yield per sample differed mostly because of small variations in library volumes within the pool. Peripheral blood TCR repertoire changes were tracked in vivo in alopecia patients during primary and secondary sensitization to the hapten diphenylcyclopropenone (DPC). Blood was sampled from patients pre-sensitization (week 0) and at 2, 6 and about 24 weeks after DPC sensitization. For TCR sequencing, blood came from 25 to 30 alopecia patients at anywhere from one to four time points (pre-sensitization, 2, 6 and 24 weeks).

The germline ends are 18 bases apart after V is trimmed by 7 bases and J by 4 bases. Based on the germline V gene, the CDR1 and CDR2 sequences are MNHEY and SVGAGI. Including cysteine and phenylalanine, the CDR3 has 15 amino acids. Only CDR3 DNA remains: 45 bases, in frame from the first base. In the paper's terms, the time point label means: patch test 1, 2 weeks after DPC sensitization. The treatment or condition label on this specimen signifies: therapeutic diphenylcyclopropenone sensitization with weekly scalp DPC. At each patch-test visit, blood was drawn before the patch test was applied. Patients were considered eligible if aged 18 to 70, diagnosed with alopecia and deemed suitable for DPC therapy, and patients were excluded if pregnant. Total RNA was isolated from unfractionated whole blood collected in Tempus Blood RNA tubes. The method behind the library was RACE. Sequencing used a NextSeq 500. During library preparation, unique molecular identifiers were attached to individual cDNA molecules so that TCRs could be counted in a quantitative, reproducible way. From each blood RNA sample, both TCR alpha and TCR beta chains were sequenced. As for how the authors treated the data: Samples had a median of 95,638 TCRs, with a range from about 23,224 to 750,000. The Decombinator software suite was used to annotate the V, J and CDR3 of the TCR reads. For the PS versus PT1 abundance plots, all samples were subsampled to the same number of TCRs (28,000). TCRs were defined as expanded if absent before sensitization and observed at least eight times at the 2-week time point. Starting from the raw public reads, TCRdb applied fastp trimming at Q25, assembled clones with MiXCR and retained in-frame beta chains. Merged by CDR3 protein, the rows form single entries marked with the most common genes and DNA. The V and J calls were determined by TCRdb, not by the authors. For this sample the table gives about 340,000 distinct CDR3 sequences, of which 5.5% to 8% were detected only once. The ten largest clones add up to around 8.2% of the sample.

Overall study outcomes, separate from this receptor: Repeated subsampling changed both the strength of the expansion versus patch-test correlation and the threshold at which the correlation became significant. All patients had alopecia, a presumed autoimmune disease, so their immune response might differ from that of healthy individuals. A positive correlation was found between the number of PT1 expanded TCRs and patch test score, with significance reached at thresholds 8, 16 and 32 but not 4. No change with DPC sensitization was found in the number of TCRs above 1 in 1000 frequency, and no evidence of global repertoire structure alterations was found. Expanded TCRs formed significantly more large CDR3 similarity clusters than pre-sensitization or healthy control sets, consistent with antigen-driven responses.

The sequence came from a woman aged 18-29 years with alopecia areata. Some clones in this sample may be carry-over from other donors' samples. The sample in question was whole blood, obtained in connection with sensitization to the hapten diphenylcyclopropenone (DPC). Recombination linked TRBV6-5 to TRBJ2-3; no D segment can be confidently identified. The DNA reads as follows: TGTGCCAGCAACAACCCCTCTCGCGGTCCAGATACGCAGTATTTT. This encodes CASNNPSRGPDTQYF.